This T cell receptor (beta chain) appears in the sequencing data of a study of spatial heterogeneity in lung cancer. Study background: Tumor-region TCR transcript counts correlated strongly with a T cell module score from matched bulk RNA-seq. The study's findings and limits: Mutation counts in tumors were tracked by counts of expanded intratumoral alpha and beta TCRs.

Time point given: sample taken at primary tumor resection. In its sample, this clonotype was seen many times. As yet, its antigen is unknown. TCRdb re-called the 5' RACE reads with MiXCR, one entry per CDR3 protein. The sample has 14,000 or so distinct CDR3 sequences; approximately 4.5% are singletons. The CDR3 totals 14 residues. The germline gives CDR1 DFQATT, CDR2 SNEGSKA (reference sequence). Between the trimmed V and J ends, which lost 3 bases and 2 bases, there was a span of 13 bases. The specimen was lung tumor tissue, collected at surgery. This chain links TRBV20-1 with TRBJ1-2; D is unresolved. This receptor was identified in a female donor with early-stage non-small cell lung cancer. CDR3 residues: CSASPAEKNYGYTF. In DNA, the CDR3 is TGCAGTGCTAGTCCGGCCGAGAAAAACTATGGCTACACCTTC.